The entry that follows covers one TCR beta chain sequence. Its cognate antigen is unknown. Arm-PCR with iRepertoire HTBI primers amplified the CDR3 regions for these TCR beta libraries. TCRdb redid the calling of the multiplex PCR reads with MiXCR, one entry per CDR3 protein. The profile shows approximately 380,000 distinct CDR3 sequences, 20% to 25% of them singletons. The sample is drawn from a study of regulatory T cells in long-lasting Graves disease. Across the study: The term persistent Graves' disease signified upward of 5 years on antithyroid drugs with positive TSH receptor antibodies. Points from the study as a whole: Whereas more than 950 public clonotypes were shared by new patients, persistent patients shared more, at 2,500 to 3,000. Persistent Graves' patients showed reduced TCR diversity versus newly diagnosed patients.

Time point in this sample: persistent/refractory GD, antithyroid drugs over 5 years with positive TRAb. PBMCs provided the RNA from which the TCR library was made. Trimming took 1 base from V and 3 from J, leaving 11 bases between them. Germline V CDR1 and CDR2: SGHDT, YYEEEE. CDR3 length: 15 amino acids. The material was peripheral blood mononuclear cells (PBMCs), obtained when the disease was refractory, from a patient treated with antithyroid drugs. The chain links TRBV5-6 to TRBJ1-5, with a possible D match to TRBD1 (5 bases). The TCR comes from a female donor with Graves disease. Here the CDR3 reads CASSLSGALNQPQHF. The CDR3 region has the DNA TGTGCCAGCAGCTTGTCCGGGGCCCTCAATCAGCCCCAGCATTTT.